One sample yielded the 27 T cell receptor beta chains listed below, sequenced in a study of shared clonotypes between healthy human individuals. Naivety among CD8 cells was defined by CD45RO negativity and positive CCR7 selection, thereby excluding terminally differentiated effector memory CD45RA+ cells. The repertoire was sequenced with immunoSEQ multiplex PCR; TCRdb's copy has only in-frame clones and lacks some. Of about 590,000 clones detected, over 95% appear once; the ten largest clones hold 0.085% to 0.11%. What was sequenced was naive CD8+ T cells sorted from blood. Receptor source: a woman younger than 45 in good health.

This chain connects TRBV28 to TRBJ2-4; weak D call: TRBD2 (6 bases). The CDR3 sequence is 17 residues long. V was trimmed by 2 bases and J by 0 bases, leaving 14 bases between them. Germline assignment: CDR1 MDHEN and CDR2 SYDVKM. CDR3 region: CASSLTSNPLAKNIQYF. In DNA, the CDR3 is TGTGCCAGCAGTTTAACTAGCAATCCCTTAGCCAAAAACATTCAGTACTTC.

The chain couples TRBV19 to TRBJ1-1, with D possibly being TRBD1 (6 bases). Deletions cut 10 bases from V and 1 base from J, with 16 bases between. In germline, CDR1 is LNHDA, CDR2 SQIVND (reference sequence). The CDR3 has 14 amino acids. The CDR3 sequence: CANPPGATNTEAFF. For the CDR3, the DNA is TGTGCCAATCCGCCGGGGGCGACGAACACTGAAGCTTTCTTT.

The V call is TRBV19, the J call TRBJ1-3; TRBD1 might be the D (6 bases). The germline V gene has CDR1 LNHDA and CDR2 SQIVND (reference sequence). V dropped 6 bases and J dropped 0 bases, with 12 bases sitting between them. The CDR3 is made up of 15 amino acids. The DNA for the CDR3 is TGTGCCAGTAGAGGGGGACTGAACTCTGGAAACACCATATATTTT. Amino acids: CASRGGLNSGNTIYF. Full variable domain (rest looked up from reference TRBV19 and TRBJ1-3): DGGITQSPKYLFRKEGQNVTLSCEQNLNHDAMYWYRQDPGQGLRLIYYSQIVNDFQKGDIAEGYSVSREKKESFPLTVTSAQKNPTAFYLCASRGGLNSGNTIYFGEGSWLTVV.

This chain joins TRBV29-1 and TRBJ2-5, with D tentatively TRBD2 (6 bases). The J call may be mistaken, given a closer DNA end match to TRBJ2-7. This CDR3 spans 12 amino acids. Germline lookup yields CDR1 SQVTM and CDR2 ANQGSEA. The CDR3 here is CSVERDRYEQYF. The CDR3 DNA reads as TGCAGCGTTGAGCGGGATCGCTACGAGCAGTACTTC.

The chain recombines TRBV6-5 with TRBJ2-2, with unresolved D. CDR1 and CDR2 (germline): MNHEY, SVGAGI. The CDR3 covers 14 residues. V was cut by 0 bases and J by 6 bases, with 8 bases left in between. Here the CDR3 DNA reads TGTGCCAGCAGTTACTCGACGAGGCCCGGGGAGCTGTTTTTT. It encodes CASSYSTRPGELFF.

J is TRBJ1-2 and V is TRBV19; no reliable D call. CDR1 and CDR2 from the germline V gene are LNHDA and SQIVND (reference sequence). V lost 0 bases, J lost 0 bases, and 11 bases lay in between. The CDR3 is 16 residues long. The DNA for the CDR3 is TGTGCCAGTAGTATAGATGGCACGACCTCTAACTATGGCTACACCTTC. Residues: CASSIDGTTSNYGYTF.

J is TRBJ1-2 and V is TRBV7-9; D is unresolved. CDR3 length: 13 residues. The germline gives CDR1 SEHNR, CDR2 FQNEAQ (reference sequence). V lost 3 bases and J 2 bases, leaving 7 bases between the germline ends. The CDR3: CASSFGGNYGYTF. DNA for the CDR3: TGTGCCAGCAGCTTTGGAGGAAACTATGGCTACACCTTC.

The chain is built from TRBV19 and TRBJ2-7; 12 bases agree with TRBD2. The germline CDR1 and CDR2 sequences are LNHDA and SQIVND (reference sequence). The CDR3 has 14 amino acids. V lost 4 bases to trimming and J lost 3 bases; unmatched junction nucleotides: 1. Written as DNA, the CDR3 is TGTGCCAGTAGTACTAGCGGGAGGGACTACGAGCAGTACTTC. Protein product: CASSTSGRDYEQYF. The whole variable domain, remainder taken from reference TRBV19 and TRBJ2-7, is DGGITQSPKYLFRKEGQNVTLSCEQNLNHDAMYWYRQDPGQGLRLIYYSQIVNDFQKGDIAEGYSVSREKKESFPLTVTSAQKNPTAFYLCASSTSGRDYEQYFGPGTRLTVT.

The V gene is TRBV27, the J gene TRBJ1-1, with D unclear. The CDR3 runs 13 residues. Trimming took off 5 bases at V and 0 bases at J, with 7 bases between the two ends. Germline assignment: CDR1 MNHEY and CDR2 SMNVEV (reference sequence). The CDR3 region has the DNA TGTGCCAGCAGTGCCACAGTGAACACTGAAGCTTTCTTT. Translation gives CASSATVNTEAFF.

The J gene is TRBJ2-7, the V gene TRBV19, with 8 nucleotides matching TRBD1. CDR1 and CDR2 from the germline V gene are LNHDA and SQIVND (reference sequence). CDR3 length equals 15 residues. Trimming removed 7 bases from V and 2 bases from J; junction bases left unmatched: 10. Here the CDR3 reads CASTPPGTGTYEQYF. CDR3 nucleotide sequence: TGTGCCAGTACTCCGCCGGGGACAGGAACCTACGAGCAGTACTTC.

The rearrangement uses TRBV7-6 and TRBJ2-3; a weak D match, TRBD1 (6 bases). CDR3 length: 16 residues. Germline V lookup: CDR1 SGHVS, CDR2 FNYEAQ. Trimming took 5 bases from V and 4 from J, leaving 19 bases between them. Here the CDR3 DNA reads TGTGCCAGCAGCCCCGAGGTTTGGGGGCGCGCAGATACGCAGTATTTT. This gives the protein CASSPEVWGRADTQYF.

This clone has only one observation. The rearrangement links TRBV7-2 to TRBJ1-5; 9 bases agree with TRBD1. From germline, CDR1 is SGHTA and CDR2 FQGNSA. With V trimmed by 5 bases and J by 7 bases, 9 bases remained unmatched. CDR3 size: 15 residues. The CDR3 DNA reads as TGTGCCAGCAGCACTCCGGGACAGGGAGGGCAGCCCCAGCATTTT. It translates to CASSTPGQGGQPQHF.

The chain uses TRBV30 and TRBJ2-1; D unclear. This CDR3 is 14 amino acids long. CDR1 and CDR2 from the germline V gene are GTSNPN and SVGIG (reference sequence). V lost 1 base and J 0 bases, leaving 7 bases between the germline ends. The CDR3 sequence is CAWSESVSYNEQFF. The CDR3 DNA sequence: TGTGCCTGGAGTGAAAGCGTCTCCTACAATGAGCAGTTCTTC.

The chain has TRBV30 and TRBJ2-1; possibly TRBD2 for D (6 bases). The V end was cut by 5 bases, the J end by 10 bases, with 18 bases between. The CDR3 has 13 amino acids. Germline-derived CDR1 and CDR2 are GTSNPN and SVGIG (reference sequence). For the CDR3, the DNA is TGTGCCTGGGATACTTCGGGGGTCTGGGAGCAGTTCTTC. The encoded protein is CAWDTSGVWEQFF.

In nucleotides, the CDR3 is TGTGCCAGCAGTTTAACGGGGCGATCGTCCCCGCAGTATTTT. Its translation is CASSLTGRSSPQYF. V is TRBV27 and J is TRBJ2-3, with D perhaps matching TRBD1 or TRBD2 (5 bases each). Germline-derived CDR1 and CDR2 are MNHEY and SMNVEV (reference sequence). Deletions cut 2 bases from V and 10 bases from J, with 16 bases between. This CDR3 is built from 14 residues.

This sequence joins TRBV13 and TRBJ1-2, with 7 bases aligning to TRBD1. Losses at the gene ends were 4 bases for V and 6 bases for J; bases not matched to a gene: 11. Per the germline V gene, CDR1 is PRHDT and CDR2 is FYEKMQ (reference sequence). The CDR3 sequence is 15 residues long. The DNA of the CDR3 is TGTGCCAGCAGCTCCGAAACCCCAGGGGGAGATGGCTACACCTTC. This codes for CASSSETPGGDGYTF.

This chain joins TRBV27 and TRBJ2-5; 8 bases line up with TRBD2. The CDR3 contains 14 residues. Germline trimming cut 7 bases from V and 1 base from J; bases unmatched to any gene: 5. Germline V gene data show CDR1 as MNHEY and CDR2 as SMNVEV (reference sequence). The CDR3 DNA is TGTGCCAGCAACGAAGCGGGAGCCCAAGAGACCCAGTACTTC. Amino acids: CASNEAGAQETQYF.

The J gene is TRBJ2-7, the V gene TRBV6-5, with D hard to call. Trimming cost V 0 bases and J 6 bases, with 15 bases left between them. The CDR3 runs 15 residues. The germline gives CDR1 MNHEY, CDR2 SVGAGI. The DNA of the CDR3 is TGTGCCAGCAGTTACTCCTCAAGTATGATCCGCGAGCAGTACTTC. This encodes CASSYSSSMIREQYF.

This rearrangement joins TRBV19 to TRBJ2-7; D might be TRBD1 (5 bases). The CDR3 spans 13 residues. Per germline, CDR1 LNHDA and CDR2 SQIVND (reference sequence). V lost 3 bases and J 2 bases, leaving 8 bases between the germline ends. The CDR3: CASSMDITYEQYF. The CDR3 nucleotides read TGTGCCAGTAGTATGGACATAACCTACGAGCAGTACTTC.

This rearrangement joins TRBV19 to TRBJ2-7; TRBD2 matches 8 bases. V lost 4 bases, J lost 6 bases, and 11 bases stayed unmatched. CDR3 length: 15 amino acids. From germline, CDR1 is LNHDA and CDR2 SQIVND (reference sequence). In nucleotides, the CDR3 is TGTGCCAGTAGTACCCCTCGGGGGGGAGGTGGCGAGCAGTACTTC. Protein sequence: CASSTPRGGGGEQYF.

This sequence joins TRBV2 and TRBJ1-2; D call uncertain. CDR1 and CDR2 from the germline V gene are SNHLY and FYNNEI. V lost 7 bases to trimming and J lost 6 bases, with 9 bases between them. CDR3 length: 11 amino acids. As DNA, the CDR3 is TGTGCCAGCAAAGTAGGTAATGGCTACACCTTC. Protein product: CASKVGNGYTF.

The V call is TRBV29-1, the J call TRBJ2-1; 10 positions agree with TRBD2. The V segment lost 3 bases and the J segment 3 bases; nucleotides outside the gene matches: 2. CDR1 SQVTM and CDR2 ANQGSEA come from the germline V gene. The CDR3 is 14 residues long. The CDR3 loop is CSVDEREGYNEQFF. The DNA for the CDR3 is TGCAGCGTTGATGAGCGGGAGGGCTACAATGAGCAGTTCTTC.

The rearrangement joins TRBV28 to TRBJ1-1; TRBD1 aligns across 8 bases. Looked up from germline, CDR1 is MDHEN and CDR2 is SYDVKM. The CDR3 runs 17 residues. After removal of 4 bases from V and 4 bases from J, the junction contained 14 bases not matched to a gene. The CDR3 coding sequence is TGTGCCAGCAGTTCACTGACAGGGGTATATGAAGGCACTGAAGCTTTCTTT. Residues: CASSSLTGVYEGTEAFF.

This sequence joins TRBV28 and TRBJ2-1, with TRBD2 matching 7 bases. Germline CDR1 is MDHEN and CDR2 is SYDVKM. The CDR3 contains 14 residues. Trimming cost V 1 base and J 6 bases; bases outside gene matches: 3. CDR3 nucleotide sequence: TGTGCCAGCAGTTTATTGCCTAGCGGCAATGAGCAGTTCTTC. Its translation is CASSLLPSGNEQFF. Full variable domain (outside the CDR3, taken from reference TRBV28 and TRBJ2-1): DVKVTQSSRYLVKRTGEKVFLECVQDMDHENMFWYRQDPGLGLRLIYFSYDVKMKEKGDIPEGYSVSREKKERFSLILESASTNQTSMYLCASSLLPSGNEQFFGPGTRLTVL.

This rearrangement joins TRBV7-9 to TRBJ1-1; no firm D call. In germline, CDR1 is SEHNR, CDR2 FQNEAQ (reference sequence). The CDR3 has 13 residues. V lost 5 bases, J lost 8 bases, and 15 bases lay in between. Here the CDR3 DNA reads TGTGCCAGCAGCCCCCCGTCCCCGGCAGAAGCTTTCTTT. It codes for CASSPPSPAEAFF.

J is TRBJ2-1 and V is TRBV28; D not resolved. The CDR3 is made up of 17 amino acids. Trimming removed 3 bases at V and 8 bases at J, with 23 bases between. CDR1 and CDR2 (germline): MDHEN, SYDVKM. The CDR3 bases are TGTGCCAGCAGTTTTACCCTAACTTTGGTCACGCACGATGAGCAGTTCTTC. This sequence encodes CASSFTLTLVTHDEQFF.

The chain joins TRBV27 to TRBJ2-7, with 7 positions matching TRBD2. The CDR3 has 15 residues. V lost 0 bases and J lost 2; bases outside the gene matches: 4. Germline V gene sequence: CDR1 MNHEY, CDR2 SMNVEV (reference sequence). In nucleotides, the CDR3 is TGTGCCAGCAGTTTATCTGTCGCGGGAGCCTACGAGCAGTACTTC. It specifies CASSLSVAGAYEQYF.